These T cell receptor beta chains were read from a single sample in a study of technical replicates of blood from a handful of donors. Repertoires were generated with immunoSEQ multiplex PCR, while TCRdb's copy carries only in-frame clones and drops some. Of more than 90,000 clones in the sample, 85% to 95% were seen once. The specimen sequenced was T cells isolated from PBMCs. These receptors all stem from a human donor in good health. The CDR3 runs from the conserved cysteine through the conserved F or W. A D gene is named only where the DNA matches it firmly. Only part of the rows carry a size: once, few, many, or a class if the clone is expanded.

clone size	CDR3 length	V gene	D gene	J gene	CDR3 protein	CDR3 DNA
-	14	TRBV2	-	TRBJ1-5	CASSLGQIDQPQHF	TGTGCCAGCAGTCTTGGACAGATAGATCAGCCCCAGCATTTT
-	14	TRBV5-8	-	TRBJ2-5	CASSLFLAKETQYF	TGTGCCAGCAGCTTGTTCTTAGCTAAAGAGACCCAGTACTTC
-	14	TRBV4-1	-	TRBJ2-1	CASSLQPHRDKQFF	TGCGCCAGCAGCCTTCAACCGCATCGGGACAAGCAGTTCTTC
-	12	TRBV11-3	-	TRBJ2-3	CASSPSGDTQYF	TGTGCCAGCAGCCCTTCGGGGGATACGCAGTATTTT
-	14	TRBV27	TRBD2	TRBJ2-7	CASSPGGSSYEQYF	TGTGCCAGCAGTCCTGGCGGGAGCTCCTACGAGCAGTACTTC
-	16	TRBV7-9	TRBD2	TRBJ2-5	CASSRTSGRPWETQYF	TGTGCCAGCAGCCGGACTAGCGGGAGGCCCTGGGAGACCCAGTACTTC
-	13	TRBV5-1	TRBD1	TRBJ1-2	CASSLEGQGYYTF	TGCGCCAGCAGCTTGGAGGGACAGGGATACTACACCTTC
-	15	TRBV5-5	TRBD2	TRBJ2-3	CASSLGTSGTDTQYF	TGTGCCAGCAGCTTGGGGACTAGCGGGACAGATACGCAGTATTTT
-	15	TRBV5-1	TRBD2	TRBJ2-7	CASSFTSANSYEQYF	TGCGCCAGCAGCTTTACTAGCGCTAACTCCTACGAGCAGTACTTC
-	11	TRBV5-1	-	TRBJ2-3	CASQAGDTQYF	TGCGCCAGTCAAGCGGGAGATACGCAGTATTTT
-	14	TRBV7-7	-	TRBJ2-3	CASSLSGGTDTQYF	TGTGCTAGCAGCTTATCAGGGGGCACAGATACGCAGTATTTT
-	13	TRBV5-1	-	TRBJ1-1	CASGQGQYTEAFF	TGCGCCAGCGGGCAGGGACAATACACTGAAGCTTTCTTT
once	16	TRBV9	-	TRBJ2-1	CASSVGGGRLNNEQFF	TGTGCCAGCAGCGTAGGGGGTGGGAGGCTTAACAATGAGCAGTTCTTC
-	14	TRBV4-2	-	TRBJ1-2	CASSQVGGGTGYTF	TGTGCCAGCAGCCAAGTAGGGGGGGGGACCGGCTACACCTTC
once	16	TRBV27	-	TRBJ2-3	CASSLPGGRFADTQYF	TGTGCCAGCAGTTTACCGGGGGGCAGGTTCGCAGATACGCAGTATTTT
-	15	TRBV2	TRBD2	TRBJ2-3	CASTRLAGGVDTQYF	TGTGCCAGCACGAGGTTAGCGGGAGGGGTGGATACGCAGTATTTT
-	15	TRBV6-6	-	TRBJ1-2	CASTRPSESNYGYTF	TGTGCCAGCACCAGGCCCAGTGAATCTAACTATGGCTACACCTTC
-	14	TRBV15	-	TRBJ2-1	CATGHPEIYNEQFF	TGTGCCACCGGTCACCCCGAGATATACAATGAGCAGTTCTTC